This TCR beta chain originates from a study of blood T cell repertoires in COVID-19. Here immunoSEQ multiplex PCR was the method, and the copy in TCRdb shows in-frame clones only, minus some. Of tens of thousands of clones listed, around 83% are singletons. This clone was recorded only once. V lost 11 bases and J lost 4; bases outside the gene matches: 10. This CDR3 has 13 amino acids. The source material was peripheral blood. The receptor comes from a man aged 80 or over with acute or convalescent COVID-19. The rearrangement joins TRBV12-3 or TRBV12-4 to TRBJ1-2, with 7 bases identical to TRBD1. CDR3 DNA sequence: TGTGCCCAGCAGGGGGATTGGGCCTATGGCTACACCTTC. This gives the protein CAQQGDWAYGYTF.